These T cell receptor beta chains were read from a single sample in a study of cytomegalovirus exposure and HLA in healthy donors. Sequenced by immunoSEQ multiplex PCR; TCRdb stores in-frame clones only, minus some. Of approximately 99,000 clones listed, roughly four fifths are singletons. Material: PBMCs. These receptors were obtained from a man in his forties or fifties in good health and CMV-seropositive. Both conserved end residues are part of each CDR3. D genes are given only for firm matches. A clone size is listed for some rows: how often the clone was seen (once, few, many), or a class if it is expanded.

cdr3_nt: TGTGCCTGGTCGAGGGCTCTCCAGGAAAAACTGTTTTTT; cdr3_aa: CAWSRALQEKLFF; clone_size: .; v_call: TRBV30; j_call: TRBJ1-4; d_call: .
cdr3_nt: TGTGCCAGCAGCGAGCTAAACTCCGCGAACACCGGGGAGCTGTTTTTT; cdr3_aa: CASSELNSANTGELFF; clone_size: few; v_call: TRBV5-4; j_call: TRBJ2-2; d_call: .
cdr3_nt: TGTGCCAGCAGCGTAGTAGACTTCACAGATACGCAGTATTTT; cdr3_aa: CASSVVDFTDTQYF; clone_size: .; v_call: TRBV9; j_call: TRBJ2-3; d_call: .
cdr3_nt: TGTGCCAGCAGCTTGGCCAGTCCCTACAATGAGCAGTTCTTC; cdr3_aa: CASSLASPYNEQFF; clone_size: .; v_call: TRBV5-4; j_call: TRBJ2-1; d_call: .
cdr3_nt: TGTGCCAGCAGCTCCACCACCGGGACTGAAGCTTTCTTT; cdr3_aa: CASSSTTGTEAFF; clone_size: .; v_call: TRBV9; j_call: TRBJ1-1; d_call: .
cdr3_nt: TGTGCCAGCAGCTTAGTAGGACTAGCGGGAGTCAATGAGCAGTTCTTC; cdr3_aa: CASSLVGLAGVNEQFF; clone_size: .; v_call: TRBV7-2; j_call: TRBJ2-1; d_call: TRBD2
cdr3_nt: TGTGCCAGTAGTATAGGGACAGGGTCCCCCTACGAGCAGTACTTC; cdr3_aa: CASSIGTGSPYEQYF; clone_size: .; v_call: TRBV19; j_call: TRBJ2-7; d_call: TRBD1
cdr3_nt: TGCGCCAGCAGCTTGCTGGAGTTCTCTGGAAACACCATATATTTT; cdr3_aa: CASSLLEFSGNTIYF; clone_size: .; v_call: TRBV5-1; j_call: TRBJ1-3; d_call: .
cdr3_nt: TGTGCCAGCAGTCCCACTAACCCCGGGACAGGGGGATATGGCTACACCTTC; cdr3_aa: CASSPTNPGTGGYGYTF; clone_size: .; v_call: TRBV28; j_call: TRBJ1-2; d_call: TRBD1
cdr3_nt: TGTGCCAGCTCTGAGGGACAGACCTCCTACGAGCAGTACTTC; cdr3_aa: CASSEGQTSYEQYF; clone_size: few; v_call: TRBV2; j_call: TRBJ2-7; d_call: TRBD1
cdr3_nt: TGTGCCAGTAGTATTAGGGGGGGAGAGACCCAGTACTTC; cdr3_aa: CASSIRGGETQYF; clone_size: .; v_call: TRBV19; j_call: TRBJ2-5; d_call: .
cdr3_nt: TGCAGCGTTGGGCACCCACAGGGATTGGAGGAGACCCAGTACTTC; cdr3_aa: CSVGHPQGLEETQYF; clone_size: .; v_call: TRBV29-1; j_call: TRBJ2-5; d_call: .
cdr3_nt: TGTGCCAGCAGCTCTCCGGGACAGGGGGCGTACGAGCAGTACTTC; cdr3_aa: CASSSPGQGAYEQYF; clone_size: .; v_call: TRBV7-9; j_call: TRBJ2-7; d_call: TRBD1
cdr3_nt: TGTGCCAGCAGACGCGGGACAGCGGACAATGAGCAGTTCTTC; cdr3_aa: CASRRGTADNEQFF; clone_size: once; v_call: TRBV11-3; j_call: TRBJ2-1; d_call: .
cdr3_nt: TGTGCCAGCAGAGGGGACAGGGGGCATTGGAATGAGCAGTTCTTC; cdr3_aa: CASRGDRGHWNEQFF; clone_size: .; v_call: TRBV2; j_call: TRBJ2-1; d_call: TRBD1
cdr3_nt: TGCGCCAGCAGCCAAGATCACAGGCTACCCTTCAGGCAGTACTTC; cdr3_aa: CASSQDHRLPFRQYF; clone_size: .; v_call: TRBV4-1; j_call: TRBJ2-7; d_call: .
cdr3_nt: TGCAGCACCCGGGACAGGGCTGGGGTGGTAGATACGCAGTATTTT; cdr3_aa: CSTRDRAGVVDTQYF; clone_size: .; v_call: TRBV29-1; j_call: TRBJ2-3; d_call: TRBD1
cdr3_nt: TGTGCCAGCAGGCACAGGGGGCTTGAGCAGTACTTC; cdr3_aa: CASRHRGLEQYF; clone_size: .; v_call: TRBV28; j_call: TRBJ2-7; d_call: TRBD1
cdr3_nt: TGTGCCAGCAGCCAAGTACTGGAAGGGGTAGGGAGCTACACCTTC; cdr3_aa: CASSQVLEGVGSYTF; clone_size: .; v_call: TRBV4-2; j_call: TRBJ1-2; d_call: .
cdr3_nt: TGTGCCAGCAGCATCGCTAAATCATATGGCTACACCTTC; cdr3_aa: CASSIAKSYGYTF; clone_size: .; v_call: TRBV5-5; j_call: TRBJ1-2; d_call: .
cdr3_nt: TGTGCCAGCAGCTCTGACAGATCCAGCTCCTACAATGAGCAGTTCTTC; cdr3_aa: CASSSDRSSSYNEQFF; clone_size: .; v_call: TRBV7-9; j_call: TRBJ2-1; d_call: .
cdr3_nt: TGTGCCAGCAGCTCCCTGGCCAGGGCCCGAGCCAAAAACATTCAGTACTTC; cdr3_aa: CASSSLARARAKNIQYF; clone_size: .; v_call: TRBV7-2; j_call: TRBJ2-4; d_call: .